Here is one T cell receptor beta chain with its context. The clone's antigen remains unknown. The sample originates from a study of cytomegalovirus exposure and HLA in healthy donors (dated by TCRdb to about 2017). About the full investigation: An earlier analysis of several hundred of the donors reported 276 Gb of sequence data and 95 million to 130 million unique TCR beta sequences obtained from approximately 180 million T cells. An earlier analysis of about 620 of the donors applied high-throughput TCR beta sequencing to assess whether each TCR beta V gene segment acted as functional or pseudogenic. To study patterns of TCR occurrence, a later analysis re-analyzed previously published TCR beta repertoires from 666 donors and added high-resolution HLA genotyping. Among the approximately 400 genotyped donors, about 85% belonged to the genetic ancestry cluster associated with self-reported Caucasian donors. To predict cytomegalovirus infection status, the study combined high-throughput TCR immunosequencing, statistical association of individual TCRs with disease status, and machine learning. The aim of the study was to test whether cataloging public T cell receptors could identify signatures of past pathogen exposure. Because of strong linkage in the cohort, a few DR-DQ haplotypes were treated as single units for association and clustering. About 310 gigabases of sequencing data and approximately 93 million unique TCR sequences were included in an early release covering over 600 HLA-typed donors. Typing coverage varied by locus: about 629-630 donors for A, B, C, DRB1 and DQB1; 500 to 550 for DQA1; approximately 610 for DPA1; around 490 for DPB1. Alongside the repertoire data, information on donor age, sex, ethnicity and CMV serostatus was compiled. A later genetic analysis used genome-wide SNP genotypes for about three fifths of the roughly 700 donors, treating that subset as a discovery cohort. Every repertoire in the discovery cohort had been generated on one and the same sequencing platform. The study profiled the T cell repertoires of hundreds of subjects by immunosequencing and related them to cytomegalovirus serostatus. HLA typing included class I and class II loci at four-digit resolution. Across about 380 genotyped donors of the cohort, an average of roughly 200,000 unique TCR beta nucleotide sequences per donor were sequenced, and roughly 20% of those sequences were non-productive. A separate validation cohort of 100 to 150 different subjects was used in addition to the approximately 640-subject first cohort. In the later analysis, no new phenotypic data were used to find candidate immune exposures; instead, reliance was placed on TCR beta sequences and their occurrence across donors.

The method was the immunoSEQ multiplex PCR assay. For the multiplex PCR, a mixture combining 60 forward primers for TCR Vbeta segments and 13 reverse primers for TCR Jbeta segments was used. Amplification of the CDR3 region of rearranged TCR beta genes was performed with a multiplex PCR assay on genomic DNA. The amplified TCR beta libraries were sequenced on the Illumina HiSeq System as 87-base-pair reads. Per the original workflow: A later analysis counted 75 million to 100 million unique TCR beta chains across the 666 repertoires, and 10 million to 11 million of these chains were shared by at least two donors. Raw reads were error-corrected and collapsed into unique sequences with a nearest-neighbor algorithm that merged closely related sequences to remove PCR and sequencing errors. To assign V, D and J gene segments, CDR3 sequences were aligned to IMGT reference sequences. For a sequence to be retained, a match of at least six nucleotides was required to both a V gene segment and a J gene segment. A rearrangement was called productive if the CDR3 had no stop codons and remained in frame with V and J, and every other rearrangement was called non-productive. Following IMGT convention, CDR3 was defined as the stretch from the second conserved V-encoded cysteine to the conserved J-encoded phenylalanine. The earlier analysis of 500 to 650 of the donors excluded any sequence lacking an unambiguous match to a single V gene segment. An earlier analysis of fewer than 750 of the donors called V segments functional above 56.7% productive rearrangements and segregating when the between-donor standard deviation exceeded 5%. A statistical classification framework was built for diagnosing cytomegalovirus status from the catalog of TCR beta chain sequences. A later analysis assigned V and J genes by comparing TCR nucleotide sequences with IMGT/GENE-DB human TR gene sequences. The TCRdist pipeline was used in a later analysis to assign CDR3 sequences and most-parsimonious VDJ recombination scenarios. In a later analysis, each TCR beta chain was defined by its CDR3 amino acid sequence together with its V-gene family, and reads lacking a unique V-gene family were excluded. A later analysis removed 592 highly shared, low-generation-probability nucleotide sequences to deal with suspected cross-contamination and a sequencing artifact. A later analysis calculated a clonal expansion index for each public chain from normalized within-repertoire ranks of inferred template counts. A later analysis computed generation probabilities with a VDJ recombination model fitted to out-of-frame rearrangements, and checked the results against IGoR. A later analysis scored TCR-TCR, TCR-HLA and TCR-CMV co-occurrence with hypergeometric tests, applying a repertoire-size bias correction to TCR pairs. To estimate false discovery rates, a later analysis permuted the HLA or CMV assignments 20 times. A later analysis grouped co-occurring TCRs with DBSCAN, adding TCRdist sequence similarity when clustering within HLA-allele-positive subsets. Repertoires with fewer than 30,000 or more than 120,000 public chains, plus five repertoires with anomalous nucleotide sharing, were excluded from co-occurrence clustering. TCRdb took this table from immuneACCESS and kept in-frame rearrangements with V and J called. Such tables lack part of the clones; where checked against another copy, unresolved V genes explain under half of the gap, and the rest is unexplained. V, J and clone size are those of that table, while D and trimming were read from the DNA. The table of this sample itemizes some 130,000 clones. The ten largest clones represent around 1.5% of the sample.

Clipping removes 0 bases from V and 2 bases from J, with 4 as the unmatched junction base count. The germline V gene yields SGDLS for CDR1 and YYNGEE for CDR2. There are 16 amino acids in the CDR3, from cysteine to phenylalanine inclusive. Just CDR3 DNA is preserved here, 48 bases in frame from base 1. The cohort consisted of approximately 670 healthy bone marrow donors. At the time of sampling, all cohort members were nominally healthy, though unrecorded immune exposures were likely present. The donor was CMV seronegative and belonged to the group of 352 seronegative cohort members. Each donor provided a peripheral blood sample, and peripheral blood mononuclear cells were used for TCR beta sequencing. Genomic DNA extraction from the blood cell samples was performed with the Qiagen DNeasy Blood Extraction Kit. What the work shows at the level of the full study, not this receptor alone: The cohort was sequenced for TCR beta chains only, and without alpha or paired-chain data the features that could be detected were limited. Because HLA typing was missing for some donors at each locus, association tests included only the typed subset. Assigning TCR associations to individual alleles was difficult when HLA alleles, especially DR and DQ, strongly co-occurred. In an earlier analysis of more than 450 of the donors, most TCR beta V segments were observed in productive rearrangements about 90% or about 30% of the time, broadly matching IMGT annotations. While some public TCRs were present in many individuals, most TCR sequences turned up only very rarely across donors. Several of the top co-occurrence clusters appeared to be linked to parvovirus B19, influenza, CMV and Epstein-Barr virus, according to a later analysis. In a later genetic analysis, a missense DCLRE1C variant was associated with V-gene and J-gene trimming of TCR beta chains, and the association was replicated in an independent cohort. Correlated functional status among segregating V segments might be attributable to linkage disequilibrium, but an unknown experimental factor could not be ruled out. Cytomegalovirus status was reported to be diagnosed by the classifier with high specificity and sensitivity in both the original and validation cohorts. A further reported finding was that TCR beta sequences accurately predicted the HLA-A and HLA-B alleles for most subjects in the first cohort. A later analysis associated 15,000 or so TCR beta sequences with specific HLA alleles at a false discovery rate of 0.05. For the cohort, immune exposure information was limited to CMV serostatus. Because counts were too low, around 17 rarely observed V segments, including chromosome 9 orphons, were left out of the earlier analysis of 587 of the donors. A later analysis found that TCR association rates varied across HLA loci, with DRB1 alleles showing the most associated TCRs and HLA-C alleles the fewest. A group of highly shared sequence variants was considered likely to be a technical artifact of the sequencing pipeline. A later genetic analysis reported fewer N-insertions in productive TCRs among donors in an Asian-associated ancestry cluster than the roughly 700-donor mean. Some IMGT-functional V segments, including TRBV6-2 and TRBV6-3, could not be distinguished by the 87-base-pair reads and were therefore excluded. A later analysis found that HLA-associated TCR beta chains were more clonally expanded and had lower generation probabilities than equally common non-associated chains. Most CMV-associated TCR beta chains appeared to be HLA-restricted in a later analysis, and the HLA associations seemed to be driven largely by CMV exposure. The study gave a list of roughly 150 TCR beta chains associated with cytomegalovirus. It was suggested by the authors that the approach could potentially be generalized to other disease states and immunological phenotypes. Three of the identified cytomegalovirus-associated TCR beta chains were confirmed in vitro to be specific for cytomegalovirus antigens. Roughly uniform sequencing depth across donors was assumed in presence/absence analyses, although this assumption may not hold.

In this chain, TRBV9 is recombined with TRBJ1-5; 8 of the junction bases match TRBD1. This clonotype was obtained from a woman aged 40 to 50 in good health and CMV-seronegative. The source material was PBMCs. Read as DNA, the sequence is TGTGCCAGCAGCGTAGCGACAGGGGAAGGCAATCAGCCCCAGCATTTT. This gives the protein CASSVATGEGNQPQHF. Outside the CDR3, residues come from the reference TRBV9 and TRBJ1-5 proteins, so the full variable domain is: DSGVTQTPKHLITATGQRVTLRCSPRSGDLSVYWYQQSLDQGLQFLIQYYNGEERAKGNILERFSAQQFPDLHSELNLSSLELGDSALYFCASSVATGEGNQPQHFGDGTRLSIL.